This TCR beta chain was profiled in a study of T cell clonality in common variable immunodeficiency. Study observations and caveats: Common variable immunodeficiency TCR beta sequences reportedly had fewer deletions and N-nucleotide insertions. Compared with controls, CVID subjects had fewer shared TCRbeta clones.

TCRdb's table, derived via immunoSEQ multiplex PCR, lists solely in-frame clones and lacks some. The data list some 60,000 clones, none observed once; approximately 1.6% falls to the top ten. The CDR3 consists of 15 residues. V dropped 3 bases and J dropped 3; count of bases not matched to a gene: 6. The germline CDR1 and CDR2 sequences are LNHDA and SQIVND (reference sequence). This clone was detected many times. Antigen unknown. The DNA ends 3 residues before the CDR3 does, and the rest of the CDR3 is filled in from the germline J gene. Patients and controls were mostly of Caucasian heritage. V usage is TRBV19 and J usage is TRBJ2-7; 9 nucleotides align to TRBD1. This TCR was recovered from a person aged 18 to 75 in good health. Sequencing was done on a sample of peripheral blood mononuclear cells. CDR3 DNA (partial): TGTGCCAGTAGTATCCGGGGACAGGGCGGCTACGAG. Its translation: CASSIRGQGGYE. The CDR3 in full is CASSIRGQGGYEQYF.